This record covers a single TCR beta chain. Its antigen is not identified. TCRdb keeps only in-frame clones here, not all; method: immunoSEQ multiplex PCR. The sample records about 240,000 clones, about four fifths being singletons. This sample was included in a study of Tregs in tolerant kidney transplant recipients. Overall study results and limits: This study did not directly address biological reproducibility. Validation in larger populations is needed because few patients were studied.

The CDR3 totals 16 residues. The germline V gene encodes CDR1 MGHRA and CDR2 YSYEKL. V shed 3 bases and J 1 base; nucleotides not matched to a gene: 7. The sequenced sample was CD4+ T cells from blood. The sequence was obtained from a human donor in good health. The chain joins TRBV4-1 to TRBJ1-2; 8 bases align to TRBD1. The CDR3 region has the DNA TGCGCCAGCAGCCAGGTCGGGACAGGCGGTAACTATGGCTACACCTTC. Its translation is CASSQVGTGGNYGYTF.